These 5 T cell receptor beta chains share one sample of origin, sequenced in a study of glioma-infiltrating T cells after dendritic cell vaccination. Time point of the sample: after dendritic cell vaccination, including at tumor progression/relapse. Only in-frame clones appear in the TCRdb table, and some are missing; sequencing was by immunoSEQ multiplex PCR. The sample has about 63,000 clones, more than 75% seen once. The source material was blood, sampled after dendritic cell vaccination. These receptor sequences come from a human donor with glioblastoma.

The V call is TRBV5-4, the J call TRBJ2-7; 9 bases are a match to TRBD1. CDR3 length: 15 amino acids. Looked up from germline, CDR1 is SGHNT and CDR2 is YYREEE (reference sequence). The trim removed 4 bases at V and 3 bases at J, leaving 8 bases unmatched. This chain's CDR3 is CASSLGTGSFYEQYF. The CDR3 nucleotides read TGTGCCAGCAGCCTCGGGACAGGGTCCTTCTACGAGCAGTACTTC.

This chain uses TRBV13 with TRBJ1-2; 7 bases map to TRBD1. From germline, CDR1 is PRHDT and CDR2 FYEKMQ (reference sequence). The CDR3 length is 14 residues. With 0 bases clipped from V and 4 bases from J, the junction kept 2 bases outside the gene matches. CDR3 amino acids: CASSLGTGIYGYTF. The CDR3 DNA reads TGTGCCAGCAGCTTAGGGACAGGGATCTATGGCTACACCTTC.

The chain uses TRBV27 and TRBJ1-1; no firm D call. The CDR3 extends over 14 amino acids. Germline values: CDR1 MNHEY, CDR2 SMNVEV (reference sequence). V was cut by 5 bases and J by 3 bases, with 13 bases left in between. The CDR3 region is CASSTGSLHTEAFF. Here the CDR3 DNA reads TGTGCCAGCAGTACGGGATCCCTACACACTGAAGCTTTCTTT.

This chain links TRBV5-6 with TRBJ2-5, with TRBD2 identical over 7 bases. CDR1 is SGHDT and CDR2 is YYEEEE in the germline V gene. With 0 bases clipped from V and 2 bases from J, the junction kept 4 bases outside the gene matches. CDR3 length: 15 residues. In DNA form, the CDR3 reads TGTGCCAGCAGCTTGGTGTCAGCGGGACAAGAGACCCAGTACTTC. Its protein product is CASSLVSAGQETQYF.

V is TRBV11-3 and J is TRBJ2-7, with 10 bases lining up with TRBD2. The CDR3 extends over 15 amino acids. The V gene's germline CDR1 is SGHNT and CDR2 YENEEA. With 1 base clipped from V and 3 bases from J, the junction kept 3 bases outside the gene matches. The CDR3 sequence is CASSLGSGGVYEQYF. CDR3 coding DNA: TGTGCCAGCAGCTTAGGGAGCGGGGGGGTCTACGAGCAGTACTTC. The entire variable domain, with the rest obtained from reference TRBV11-3 and TRBJ2-7, is as follows: EAGVVQSPRYKIIEKKQPVAFWCNPISGHNTLYWYLQNLGQGPELLIRYENEEAVDDSQLPKDRFSAERLKGVDSTLKIQPAELGDSAVYLCASSLGSGGVYEQYFGPGTRLTVT.